Listed below are T cell receptor beta chains from one sample, sequenced in a study of blood T cells in healthy people across ages. TCRdb redid the calling of the 5' RACE reads with MiXCR, one entry per CDR3 protein. The sample shows 1.5 million to 2 million distinct CDR3 sequences, 28% of them seen only once. The sequenced material came from blood. These receptors were collected from a woman under 40 in good health. The CDR3 runs from the conserved cysteine through the conserved F or W. The D gene is left open where the match is weak. Clone size is stated in some rows and not others, as once, few, many or a class when expanded.

few,TRBD2,TRBV20-1,14,TRBJ2-1,TGCAGTGCCCGGCTAGCGGGGGGGCGAAGTGAGCAGTTCTTC,CSARLAGGRSEQFF
NA,NA,TRBV7-2,15,TRBJ1-2,TGTGCCAGCAGCGAAGTCCACGCTCTCAATTATGGCTACACCTTC,CASSEVHALNYGYTF
NA,NA,TRBV20-1,13,TRBJ2-7,TGCAGTGCTAGTGGGCAGGCCTCCTACGAGCAGTACTTC,CSASGQASYEQYF
many,NA,TRBV20-1,16,TRBJ2-1,TGCAGTGCTAGAGATTATTCGGGAGACTCCTACAATGAGCAGTTCTTC,CSARDYSGDSYNEQFF
many,TRBD2,TRBV12-3/TRBV12-4,15,TRBJ2-1,TGTGCCAGCAGGAAGTCCGGGACTAGAGGCCCTGAGCAGTTCTTC,CASRKSGTRGPEQFF
few,NA,TRBV7-9,14,TRBJ1-1,TGTGCCAGCAGCTCCCAAACACGGAACACTGAAGCTTTCTTT,CASSSQTRNTEAFF
many,TRBD2,TRBV10-2,12,TRBJ2-5,TGCGCCACGACCGGGGGGTTGGAGACCCAGTACTTC,CATTGGLETQYF
few,NA,TRBV14,15,TRBJ2-5,TGTGCCAGCAGCCAGGTCTCCTGGGGGAGGGAGACCCAGTACTTC,CASSQVSWGRETQYF
NA,NA,TRBV6-5,14,TRBJ1-4,TGTGCCAGCAGCGCGACAGTGACTAATGAAAAACTGTTTTTT,CASSATVTNEKLFF
NA,NA,TRBV25-1,15,TRBJ1-2,TGTGCCAGCAGGCGTACTGGCACCGAAAGTCGTGGCTACACCTTC,CASRRTGTESRGYTF
many,NA,TRBV5-5,13,TRBJ2-5,TGTGCCAGCAGCCTCGGGGAGGAAGAGACCCAGTACTTC,CASSLGEEETQYF
few,TRBD2,TRBV7-8,17,TRBJ2-5,TGTGCCAGCAGCTTCCTGGTACTAGCGGACCAGCAAGGGACCCAGTACTTC,CASSFLVLADQQGTQYF
NA,NA,TRBV5-1,14,TRBJ1-2,TGCGCCAGCAGCTTAAGGGGCCCTGAGATCGGCTACACCTTC,CASSLRGPEIGYTF
many,NA,TRBV7-6,14,TRBJ2-5,TGTGCCAGCAGCTCACGAGGGATGCAAGAGACCCAGTACTTC,CASSSRGMQETQYF
few,NA,TRBV12-3/TRBV12-4,14,TRBJ1-4,TGTGCCAGCAGTTTAGGCCAGGTTACTGAAAAACTGTTTTTT,CASSLGQVTEKLFF
few,NA,TRBV20-1,15,TRBJ2-6,TGCGGGGTAGCGGTTCACAACTCTGGGGCCAACGTCCTGACTTTC,CGVAVHNSGANVLTF
NA,NA,TRBV29-1,13,TRBJ1-2,TGCAGCGTTGAAGAGGAACCGAGTTATGGCTACACCTTC,CSVEEEPSYGYTF
NA,NA,TRBV20-1,12,TRBJ2-1,TGCAGTGCTAGAGAGGGACGTGGTGAGCAGTTCTTC,CSAREGRGEQFF
NA,NA,TRBV6-2/TRBV6-3,16,TRBJ2-1,TGTGCCAGCAGAGATAGCCTAATCAGTTCCTACAATGAGCAGTTCTTC,CASRDSLISSYNEQFF
NA,NA,TRBV6-2/TRBV6-3,13,TRBJ2-7,TGTGCCAGCAGAACCAGCAGATTTCGGCAGCAGTACTTC,CASRTSRFRQQYF
many,NA,TRBV3-1,15,TRBJ2-5,TGTGCCAGCAGCACCTACCGGACGCCGAAAGAGACCCAGTACTTC,CASSTYRTPKETQYF
few,NA,TRBV7-2,16,TRBJ1-3,TGTGCCAGCAGCCTTCATGACGGGTTACTTGGAAACACCATATATTTT,CASSLHDGLLGNTIYF
NA,NA,TRBV11-2,13,TRBJ1-1,TGTGCCAGCAGCTTATTTCGGCCGGAGGAAGCTTTCTTT,CASSLFRPEEAFF
once,NA,TRBV5-1,14,TRBJ2-2,TGCGTCAGCAGCTTGGGGTCGGTGCCCGGGGAGCTGTTTTTT,CVSSLGSVPGELFF
few,NA,TRBV2,11,TRBJ1-2,TGTGCCAGTGCACAGGAGTATGGCTACACCTTC,CASAQEYGYTF
few,NA,TRBV7-2,15,TRBJ2-5,TGTGCCAGCAGCTTGGTCGTAGTAAGCCAAGAGACCCAGTACTTC,CASSLVVVSQETQYF
many,NA,TRBV10-3,14,TRBJ2-7,TGTGCCATCAGTGAAAACGGGGCCTCTTACGAGCAGTACTTC,CAISENGASYEQYF
NA,TRBD2,TRBV5-4,15,TRBJ2-3,TGTGCCAGCAGTCGCGGGACTAGCGGGGGAGATACGCAGTATTTT,CASSRGTSGGDTQYF
NA,TRBD2,TRBV20-1,15,TRBJ2-1,TGCAGTGCTAGAAAGAGCGGGGGGGCCTACAATGAGCAGTTCTTC,CSARKSGGAYNEQFF
few,TRBD2,TRBV10-3,16,TRBJ2-3,TGTGCCATCAGTGATTTGGCTAGCGGGATGGCAGATACGCAGTATTTT,CAISDLASGMADTQYF
NA,NA,TRBV12-3/TRBV12-4,12,TRBJ2-3,TGTGCCAGCAGTTTTAGAACTAACATCCAGTATTTT,CASSFRTNIQYF
NA,NA,TRBV3-1,16,TRBJ1-1,TGTGCCAGCAGCCGGACCTTACAGAGGGAGGGCACTGAAGCTTTCTTT,CASSRTLQREGTEAFF
NA,TRBD2,TRBV29-1,16,TRBJ2-7,TGCAGCGTTGAAGATCTCCCAGCGGGAGGGCCTGGCGAGCAGTACTTC,CSVEDLPAGGPGEQYF
few,TRBD2,TRBV4-1,16,TRBJ2-1,TGCGCCAGCAGCCAAGTCTCGGCCAGCGGGGGCGATGAGCAGTTCTTC,CASSQVSASGGDEQFF
many,NA,TRBV20-1,12,TRBJ2-1,TGCAGTGCTAGAGTAGGGGGCAATGAGCAGTTCTTC,CSARVGGNEQFF
many,TRBD1,TRBV14,14,TRBJ2-7,TGTGCCAGCAGCCATCAGGACAGGGACGACGAGCAGTACTTC,CASSHQDRDDEQYF
NA,NA,TRBV5-1,16,TRBJ2-2,TGCGCCAGCAGCTTGGGTCCAGGGCCGAACACCGGGGAGCTGTTTTTT,CASSLGPGPNTGELFF
NA,NA,TRBV18,15,TRBJ2-3,TGTGCCAGCTCACCACGTCGGGGGAACACAGATACGCAGTATTTT,CASSPRRGNTDTQYF
NA,TRBD1,TRBV12-3/TRBV12-4,13,TRBJ2-5,TGTGCCAGCAGTTTAGGGACAGGGTTTATTCAGTGCTTC,CASSLGTGFIQCF
once,NA,TRBV27,17,TRBJ2-3,TGTGCCAGCAGTCTAACCTGGTCCGACTCCAACCCAGATACGCAGTATTTT,CASSLTWSDSNPDTQYF
many,NA,TRBV27,16,TRBJ2-7,TGTGCCAGCAGTTTATCGAGTCCACGATCCTCCTACGAGCAGTACTTC,CASSLSSPRSSYEQYF
few,TRBD1,TRBV5-1,16,TRBJ1-5,TGCGCCAGCAGCTTGGGGACAGGGGACGCTTCTCAGCCCCAGCATTTT,CASSLGTGDASQPQHF
NA,NA,TRBV9,15,TRBJ1-3,TGTGCCAGCAGCCGCGGGGACCACTCTGGAAACACCATATATTTT,CASSRGDHSGNTIYF
few,NA,TRBV12-3/TRBV12-4,16,TRBJ1-4,TGTGCCAGCAGTCCCCCATCAGGGGCATCTAATGAAAAACTGTTTTTT,CASSPPSGASNEKLFF
NA,NA,TRBV28,13,TRBJ1-2,TGTGCCAGCAGTTACCCTACTACATGTGGCTACACCTTC,CASSYPTTCGYTF